The present T cell receptor beta chain was sequenced within a study of PD-1 blockade in classical Hodgkin lymphoma. About the research overall: Patients received nivolumab 3 mg/kg intravenously every 2 weeks. Study-level points and caveats: Those achieving complete response showed baseline diversity like newly diagnosed patients. When nivolumab was started under 1 year after ASCT, patients were excluded. Newly diagnosed patients were reported to exhibit reduced baseline TCR diversity relative to healthy donors.

Produced via immunoSEQ multiplex PCR; TCRdb's table is partial and in-frame only. Among some 20,000 clones listed, over 75% were seen once. The length of the CDR3 is 14 residues. CDR1 is SQVTM, CDR2 ANQGSEA, per germline. The V gene lost 4 bases and the J gene lost 0 bases, with 9 bases spanning the gap. Each patient's relapse followed autologous stem cell transplantation, and brentuximab vedotin exposure varied. Comments on this clone: What it binds is not known.

The sequenced sample was peripheral blood mononuclear cells (PBMCs), obtained before the second cycle of nivolumab. This chain connects TRBV29-1 to TRBJ2-2, with D unresolved. The TCR originated in a human donor with classical Hodgkin lymphoma. In nucleotides, the CDR3 is TGCAGCGTTGGGTATACTACGAACACCGGGGAGCTGTTTTTT. This codes for CSVGYTTNTGELFF.